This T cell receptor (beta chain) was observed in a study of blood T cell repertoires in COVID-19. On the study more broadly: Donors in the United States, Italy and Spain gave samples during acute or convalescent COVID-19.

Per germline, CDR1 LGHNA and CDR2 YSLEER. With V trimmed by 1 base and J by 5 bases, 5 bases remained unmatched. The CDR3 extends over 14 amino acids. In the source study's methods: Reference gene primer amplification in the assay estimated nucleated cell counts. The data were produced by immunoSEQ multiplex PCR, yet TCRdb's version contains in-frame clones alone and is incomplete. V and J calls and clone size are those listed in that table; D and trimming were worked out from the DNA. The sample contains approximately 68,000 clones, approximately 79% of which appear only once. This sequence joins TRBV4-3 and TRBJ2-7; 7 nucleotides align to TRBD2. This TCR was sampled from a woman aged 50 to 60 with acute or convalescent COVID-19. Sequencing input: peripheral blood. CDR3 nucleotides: TGCGCCAGCAGCCAAGTGGGCGGGAGCCACGAGCAGTACTTC. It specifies CASSQVGGSHEQYF.